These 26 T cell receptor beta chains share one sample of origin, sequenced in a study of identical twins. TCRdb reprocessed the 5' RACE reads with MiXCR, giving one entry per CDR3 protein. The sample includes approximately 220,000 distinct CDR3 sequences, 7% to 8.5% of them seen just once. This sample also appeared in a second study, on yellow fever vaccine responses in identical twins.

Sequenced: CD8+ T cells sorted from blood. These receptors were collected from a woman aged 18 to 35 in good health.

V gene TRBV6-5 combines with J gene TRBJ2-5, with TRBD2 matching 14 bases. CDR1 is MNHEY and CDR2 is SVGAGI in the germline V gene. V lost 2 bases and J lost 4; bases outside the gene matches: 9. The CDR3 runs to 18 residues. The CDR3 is CASSYVTGLAGGRETQYF. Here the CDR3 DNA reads TGTGCCAGCAGTTACGTAACAGGACTAGCGGGAGGACGAGAGACCCAGTACTTC.

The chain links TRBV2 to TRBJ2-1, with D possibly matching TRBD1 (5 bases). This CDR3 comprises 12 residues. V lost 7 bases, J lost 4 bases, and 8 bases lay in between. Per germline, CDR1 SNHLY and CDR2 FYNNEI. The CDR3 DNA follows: TGTGCCAGCATAGACAGATACAATGAGCAGTTCTTC. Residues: CASIDRYNEQFF.

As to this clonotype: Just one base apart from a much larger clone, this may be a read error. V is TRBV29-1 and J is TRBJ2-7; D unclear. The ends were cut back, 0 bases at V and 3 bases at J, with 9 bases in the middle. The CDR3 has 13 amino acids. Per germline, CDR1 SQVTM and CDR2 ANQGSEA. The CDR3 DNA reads TGCAGCGTTGAAGACAACCAGAGCTACGAGCAGTACTTC. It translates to CSVEDNQSYEQYF.

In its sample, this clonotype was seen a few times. Here the CDR3 reads CASSPGGQGAREQFF. The CDR3 DNA reads TGTGCCAGCAGTCCGGGAGGACAGGGGGCGAGGGAGCAGTTCTTC. The chain has TRBV27 and TRBJ2-1; 11 nucleotides agree with TRBD1. Per germline, CDR1 MNHEY and CDR2 SMNVEV (reference sequence). V lost 5 bases, J lost 10 bases, and 10 bases stayed unmatched. This CDR3 region has 15 residues.

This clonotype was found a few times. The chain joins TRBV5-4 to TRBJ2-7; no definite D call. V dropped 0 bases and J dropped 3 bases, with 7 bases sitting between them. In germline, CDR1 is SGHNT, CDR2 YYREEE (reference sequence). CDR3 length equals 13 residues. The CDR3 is CASSLDKNYEQYV. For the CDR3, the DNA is TGTGCCAGCAGCTTGGACAAGAACTACGAGCAGTACGTC.

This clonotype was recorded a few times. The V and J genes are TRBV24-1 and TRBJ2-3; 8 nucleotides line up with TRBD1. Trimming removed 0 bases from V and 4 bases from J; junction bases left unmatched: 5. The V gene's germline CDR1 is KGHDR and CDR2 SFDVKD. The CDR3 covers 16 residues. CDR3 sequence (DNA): TGTGCCACCAGTGATTTGGGACAGGGAGGCGCAGATACGCAGTATTTT. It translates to CATSDLGQGGADTQYF.

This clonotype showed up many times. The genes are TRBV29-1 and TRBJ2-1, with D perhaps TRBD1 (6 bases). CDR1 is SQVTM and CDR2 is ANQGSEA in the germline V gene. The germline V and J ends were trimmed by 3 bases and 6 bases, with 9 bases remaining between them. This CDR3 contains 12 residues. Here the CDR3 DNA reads TGCAGCGTTGAGGTCAGGGGCAATGAGCAGTTCTTC. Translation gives CSVEVRGNEQFF.

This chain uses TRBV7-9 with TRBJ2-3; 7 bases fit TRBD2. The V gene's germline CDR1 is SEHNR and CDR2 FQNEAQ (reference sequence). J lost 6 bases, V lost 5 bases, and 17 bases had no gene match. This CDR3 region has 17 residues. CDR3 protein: CASSRSLAEGRWDTQYF. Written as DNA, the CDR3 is TGTGCCAGCAGCCGCAGTCTAGCGGAGGGCAGGTGGGATACGCAGTATTTT. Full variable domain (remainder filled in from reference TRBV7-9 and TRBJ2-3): DTGVSQNPRHKITKRGQNVTFRCDPISEHNRLYWYRQTLGQGPEFLTYFQNEAQLEKSRLLSDRFSAERPKGSFSTLEIQRTEQGDSAMYLCASSRSLAEGRWDTQYFGPGTRLTVL.

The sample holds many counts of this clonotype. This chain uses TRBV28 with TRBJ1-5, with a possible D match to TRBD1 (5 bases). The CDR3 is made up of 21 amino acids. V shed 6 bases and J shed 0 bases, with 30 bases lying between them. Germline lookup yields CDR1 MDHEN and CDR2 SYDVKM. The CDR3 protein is CASRVTGSKRQKPYSNQPQHF. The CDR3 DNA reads TGTGCCAGCAGAGTGACGGGCAGTAAAAGACAGAAACCTTATAGCAATCAGCCCCAGCATTTT.

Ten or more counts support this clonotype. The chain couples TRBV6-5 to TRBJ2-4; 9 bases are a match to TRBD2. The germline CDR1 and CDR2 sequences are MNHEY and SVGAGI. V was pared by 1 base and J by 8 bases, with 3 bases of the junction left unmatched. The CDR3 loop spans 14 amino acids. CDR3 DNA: TGTGCCAGCAGTTACTGGGCGGGAGGGCACATTCAGTACTTC. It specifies CASSYWAGGHIQYF.

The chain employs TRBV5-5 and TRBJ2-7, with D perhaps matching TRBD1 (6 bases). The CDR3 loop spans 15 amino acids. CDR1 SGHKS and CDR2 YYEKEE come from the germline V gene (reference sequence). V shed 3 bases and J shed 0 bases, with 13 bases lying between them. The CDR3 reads CASSWGQTSSYEQYV. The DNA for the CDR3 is TGTGCCAGCAGCTGGGGACAAACGAGCTCCTACGAGCAGTACGTC.

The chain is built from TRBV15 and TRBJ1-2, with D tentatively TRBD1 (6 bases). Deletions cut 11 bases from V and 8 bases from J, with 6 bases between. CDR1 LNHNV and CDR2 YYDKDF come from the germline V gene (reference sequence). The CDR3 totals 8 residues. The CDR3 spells CAGQGYTF. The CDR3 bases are TGTGCCGGACAGGGCTACACCTTC.

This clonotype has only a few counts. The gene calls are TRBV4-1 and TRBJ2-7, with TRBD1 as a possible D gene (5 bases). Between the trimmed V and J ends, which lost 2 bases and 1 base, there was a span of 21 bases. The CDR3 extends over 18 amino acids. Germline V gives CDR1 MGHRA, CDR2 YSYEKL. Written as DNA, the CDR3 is TGCGCCAGCAGCCAACGAGTGACAGAAATCTATATTTCCTACGAGCAGTACTTC. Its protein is CASSQRVTEIYISYEQYF.

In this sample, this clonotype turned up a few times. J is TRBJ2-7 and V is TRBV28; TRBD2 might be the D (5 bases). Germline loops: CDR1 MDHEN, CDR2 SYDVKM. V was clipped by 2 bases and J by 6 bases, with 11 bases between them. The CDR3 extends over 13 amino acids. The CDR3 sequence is CASSLATRSEQYV. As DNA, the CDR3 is TGTGCCAGCAGTTTAGCAACTAGGAGCGAGCAGTACGTC.

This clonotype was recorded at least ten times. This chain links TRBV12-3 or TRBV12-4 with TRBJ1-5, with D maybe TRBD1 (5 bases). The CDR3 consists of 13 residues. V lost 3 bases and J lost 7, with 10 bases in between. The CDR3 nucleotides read TGTGCCAGCAGTTTGACAGCCCCGCAGCCCCAGCATTTT. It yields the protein CASSLTAPQPQHF.

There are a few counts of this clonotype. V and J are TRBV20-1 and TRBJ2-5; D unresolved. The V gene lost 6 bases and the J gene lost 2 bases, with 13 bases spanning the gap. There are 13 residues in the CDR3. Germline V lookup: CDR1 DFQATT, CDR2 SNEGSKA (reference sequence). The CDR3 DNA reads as TGCAGTGCGGGTTGGCGGATACAAGAGACCCAGTACTTC. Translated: CSAGWRIQETQYF.

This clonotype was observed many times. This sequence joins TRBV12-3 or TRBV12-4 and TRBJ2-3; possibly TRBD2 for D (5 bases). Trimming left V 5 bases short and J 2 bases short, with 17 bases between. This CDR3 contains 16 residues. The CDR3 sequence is CASSPGVGKNTDTQYF. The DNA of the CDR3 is TGTGCCAGCAGTCCCGGGGTTGGGAAGAACACAGATACGCAGTATTTT.

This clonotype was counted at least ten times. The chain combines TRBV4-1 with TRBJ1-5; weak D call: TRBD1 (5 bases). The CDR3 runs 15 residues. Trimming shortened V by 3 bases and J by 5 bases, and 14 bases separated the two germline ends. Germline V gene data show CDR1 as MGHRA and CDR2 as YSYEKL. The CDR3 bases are TGCGCCAGCAGCCAGTTGGGGACGATACATCAGCCCCAGCATTTT. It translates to CASSQLGTIHQPQHF.

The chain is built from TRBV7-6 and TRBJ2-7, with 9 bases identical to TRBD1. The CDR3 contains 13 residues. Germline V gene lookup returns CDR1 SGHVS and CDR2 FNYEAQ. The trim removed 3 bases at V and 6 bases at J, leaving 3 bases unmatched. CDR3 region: CASSLTGGGEQYV. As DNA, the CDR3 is TGTGCCAGCAGCTTGACAGGGGGTGGCGAGCAGTACGTC.

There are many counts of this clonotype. CDR3 in amino acids: CSARDPGTDTEAFF. The CDR3 nucleotides read TGCAGTGCTAGAGATCCCGGGACGGACACTGAAGCTTTCTTT. V is TRBV20-1 and J is TRBJ1-1, with D tentatively TRBD1 (5 bases). Deletions cut 0 bases from V and 3 bases from J, with 11 bases between. The CDR3 consists of 14 residues. Germline CDR1 reads DFQATT; CDR2 reads SNEGSKA (reference sequence).

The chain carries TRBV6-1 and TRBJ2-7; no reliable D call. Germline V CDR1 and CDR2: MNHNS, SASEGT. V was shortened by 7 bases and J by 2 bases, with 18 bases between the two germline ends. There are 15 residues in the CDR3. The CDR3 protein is CASKQLQEVTYEQYF. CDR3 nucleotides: TGTGCCAGCAAACAACTGCAGGAAGTCACCTACGAGCAGTACTTC.

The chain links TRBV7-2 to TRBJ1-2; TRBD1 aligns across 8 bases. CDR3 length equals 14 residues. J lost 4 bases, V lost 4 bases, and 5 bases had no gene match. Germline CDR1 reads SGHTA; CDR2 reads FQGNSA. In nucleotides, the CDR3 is TGTGCCAGCAGCTACCAGGGGGCGGTCTATGGCTACACCTTC. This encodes CASSYQGAVYGYTF.

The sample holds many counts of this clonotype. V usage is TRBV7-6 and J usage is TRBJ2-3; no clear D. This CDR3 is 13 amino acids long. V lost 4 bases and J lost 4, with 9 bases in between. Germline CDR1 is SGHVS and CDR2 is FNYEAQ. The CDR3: CASSWFVPDTQYF. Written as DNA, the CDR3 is TGTGCCAGCAGCTGGTTTGTCCCAGATACGCAGTATTTT. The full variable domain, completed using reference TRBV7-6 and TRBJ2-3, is GAGVSQSPRYKVTKRGQDVALRCDPISGHVSLYWYRQALGQGPEFLTYFNYEAQQDKSGLPNDRFSAERPEGSISTLTIQRTEQRDSAMYRCASSWFVPDTQYFGPGTRLTVL.

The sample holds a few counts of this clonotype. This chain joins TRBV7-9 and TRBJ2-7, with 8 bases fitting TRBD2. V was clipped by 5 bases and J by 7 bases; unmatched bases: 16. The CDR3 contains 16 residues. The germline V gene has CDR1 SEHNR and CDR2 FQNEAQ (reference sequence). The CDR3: CASSAQTSVLKMEQYF. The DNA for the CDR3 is TGTGCCAGCAGCGCTCAGACTAGCGTACTCAAAATGGAGCAGTACTTC.

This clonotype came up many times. The CDR3 loop reads CASSPSGRDQETQYF. The DNA of the CDR3 is TGTGCCAGCAGCCCCTCGGGTAGGGACCAAGAGACCCAGTACTTC. The chain uses TRBV7-6 and TRBJ2-5; D gene ambiguous. Germline assignment: CDR1 SGHVS and CDR2 FNYEAQ. Trimming took off 5 bases at V and 0 bases at J, with 13 bases between the two ends. The CDR3 contains 15 residues.

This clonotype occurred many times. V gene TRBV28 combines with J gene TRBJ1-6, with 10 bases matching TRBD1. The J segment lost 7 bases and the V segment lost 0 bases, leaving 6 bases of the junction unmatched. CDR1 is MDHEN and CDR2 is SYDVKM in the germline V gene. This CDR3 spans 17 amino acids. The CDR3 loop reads CASSLWGQGLGNSPLHF. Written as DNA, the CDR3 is TGTGCCAGCAGTTTATGGGGACAGGGGTTGGGGAATTCACCCCTCCACTTT.